The 12 T cell receptor beta chains listed next were all sequenced from one sample in a study of shared clonotypes between healthy human individuals. Sequencing was performed with immunoSEQ multiplex PCR; in TCRdb, only in-frame clones are kept and a portion is missing. The table has 700,000 or so clones, about two thirds seen once. What was sequenced was memory CD4+ T cells sorted from blood. As for subset: CD45RA-negative fraction. These receptor sequences come from a woman aged 30 to 39 in good health.

The chain links TRBV7-2 to TRBJ2-7, with D perhaps assigned TRBD1 or TRBD2 (5 bases each). CDR3 length: 14 residues. Trimming left V 4 bases short and J 2 bases short, with 12 bases between. The germline gives CDR1 SGHTA, CDR2 FQGNSA. CDR3 sequence (DNA): TGTGCCAGCAGCTCAGCGACGGGACCCTACGAGCAGTACTTC. Translated, it gives CASSSATGPYEQYF.

J is TRBJ1-3 and V is TRBV9, with 8 bases aligning to TRBD1. This CDR3 region has 14 residues. Germline lookup yields CDR1 SGDLS and CDR2 YYNGEE. V gave up 4 bases and J gave up 7 bases; unmatched junction bases: 7. CDR3 DNA: TGTGCCAGCAGCCCTCGGACAGGGATTAACACCATATATTTT. As protein: CASSPRTGINTIYF. Complete variable domain (other parts from reference TRBV9 and TRBJ1-3): DSGVTQTPKHLITATGQRVTLRCSPRSGDLSVYWYQQSLDQGLQFLIQYYNGEERAKGNILERFSAQQFPDLHSELNLSSLELGDSALYFCASSPRTGINTIYFGEGSWLTVV.

The V call is TRBV6-1, the J call TRBJ1-1; 8 bases align to TRBD1. CDR3 size: 15 residues. The germline CDR1 and CDR2 sequences are MNHNS and SASEGT. After removal of 6 bases from V and 4 bases from J, the junction contained 10 bases not matched to a gene. CDR3 sequence (DNA): TGTGCCAGCAGATTCCAGGGGGCGTGGGGCACTGAAGCTTTCTTT. Its translation: CASRFQGAWGTEAFF.

The CDR3, as DNA: TGCGCCAGCAGCCCAGAGACTAGCGGTAACACCGGGGAGCTGTTTTTT. It translates to CASSPETSGNTGELFF. V usage is TRBV4-1 and J usage is TRBJ2-2, with 9 bases aligning to TRBD2. V shed 4 bases, J shed 2 bases, and the junction held 5 bases outside the gene matches. The CDR3 length is 16 residues. Per germline, CDR1 MGHRA and CDR2 YSYEKL.

This chain uses TRBV4-2 with TRBJ2-1; D gene uncertain. The CDR3 length is 15 residues. Germline CDR1 is LGHNA and CDR2 is YNFKEQ. The ends were cut back, 3 bases at V and 0 bases at J, with 9 bases in the middle. CDR3 amino acids: CASSQEKSSYNEQFF. In DNA, the CDR3 is TGTGCCAGCAGCCAGGAAAAAAGCTCCTACAATGAGCAGTTCTTC.

The genes are TRBV6-6 and TRBJ2-6; D possibly corresponds to TRBD2 (5 bases). CDR1 MNHNY and CDR2 SVGAGI come from the germline V gene (reference sequence). V was pared by 6 bases and J by 4 bases, with 10 bases between. This CDR3 contains 14 residues. In DNA form, the CDR3 reads TGTGCCAGCAGGGAGGTATGGGGGGCCAACGTCCTGACTTTC. It encodes CASREVWGANVLTF.

CDR3 sequence (DNA): TGTGCCAGCAGTTCTCCGTCCGGGACTAGTGGTAATGAGCAGTTCTTC. The encoded protein is CASSSPSGTSGNEQFF. The rearrangement joins TRBV7-9 to TRBJ2-1; 8 bases are a match to TRBD2. Losses at the gene ends were 6 bases for V and 7 bases for J; bases not matched to a gene: 14. The CDR3 runs to 16 residues. Germline V lookup: CDR1 SEHNR, CDR2 FQNEAQ (reference sequence).

V gene TRBV27 combines with J gene TRBJ1-2; D is perhaps TRBD1 (5 bases). The V and J ends lost 1 base and 8 bases respectively, with 11 bases between them. This CDR3 is built from 13 residues. Germline values: CDR1 MNHEY, CDR2 SMNVEV (reference sequence). In nucleotides, the CDR3 is TGTGCCAGCAGTTTATACAAGGGGAGCGGCTACACCTTC. It codes for CASSLYKGSGYTF.

V usage is TRBV29-1 and J usage is TRBJ2-2; D may be TRBD1 or TRBD2 (5 bases each). The CDR3 is 14 amino acids. Trimming removed 4 bases at V and 3 bases at J, with 12 bases between. Germline assignment: CDR1 SQVTM and CDR2 ANQGSEA. CDR3 bases: TGCAGCGTTGGCGAGGGGTCGGACACCGGGGAGCTGTTTTTT. This gives the protein CSVGEGSDTGELFF.

The chain carries TRBV11-2 and TRBJ2-7; weak D call: TRBD2 (5 bases). With 5 bases removed from V and 3 bases from J, the gap between germline ends came to 14 bases. CDR1 and CDR2 from the germline V gene are SGHAT and FQNNGV. This CDR3 is built from 14 residues. CDR3 sequence reads: CASSQLTRDYEQYF. The CDR3 coding sequence is TGTGCCAGCAGCCAACTTACCCGGGACTACGAGCAGTACTTC.

The chain couples TRBV11-2 to TRBJ2-1; D might be TRBD2 (6 bases). Trimming cost V 1 base and J 9 bases, with 16 bases left between them. The CDR3 totals 15 residues. Germline values: CDR1 SGHAT, CDR2 FQNNGV. Written as DNA, the CDR3 is TGTGCCAGCAGCTTAGTCGGCGGAGGGGTGGGTGAGCAGTTCTTC. Translating it yields CASSLVGGGVGEQFF.

Points on this clone: A much bigger clone sits one base away, suggesting this may be a read error. Within the sample, other DNA sequences also encode this same CDR3. The genes are TRBV18 and TRBJ2-5, with no clear D. Looked up from germline, CDR1 is KGHSH and CDR2 is LQKENI. V lost 3 bases and J 2 bases, leaving 7 bases between the germline ends. The CDR3 spans 13 residues. CDR3 amino acids: CASSPEFQETQYF. DNA of the CDR3: TGTGCCAGCTCACCTGAGTTTCAAGAGACCCAGTACTTC.